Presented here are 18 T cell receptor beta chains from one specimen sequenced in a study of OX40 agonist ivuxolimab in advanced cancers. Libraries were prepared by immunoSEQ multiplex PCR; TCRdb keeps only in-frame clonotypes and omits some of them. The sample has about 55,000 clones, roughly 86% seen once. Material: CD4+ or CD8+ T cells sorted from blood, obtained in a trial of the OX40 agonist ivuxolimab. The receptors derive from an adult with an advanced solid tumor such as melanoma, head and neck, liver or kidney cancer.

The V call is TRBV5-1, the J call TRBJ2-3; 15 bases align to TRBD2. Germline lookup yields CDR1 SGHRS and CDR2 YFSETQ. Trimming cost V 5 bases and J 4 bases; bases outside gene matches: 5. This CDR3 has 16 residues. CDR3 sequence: CASSPGLAGGPDTQYF. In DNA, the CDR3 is TGCGCCAGCAGTCCCGGACTAGCGGGAGGGCCAGATACGCAGTATTTT.

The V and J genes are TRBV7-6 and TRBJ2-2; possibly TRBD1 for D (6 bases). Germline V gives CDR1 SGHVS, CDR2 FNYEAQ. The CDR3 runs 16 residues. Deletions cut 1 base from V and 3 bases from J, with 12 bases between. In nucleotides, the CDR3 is TGTGCCAGCAGCTTAGAGGGGGTTCGGGACACCGGGGAGCTGTTTTTT. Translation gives CASSLEGVRDTGELFF.

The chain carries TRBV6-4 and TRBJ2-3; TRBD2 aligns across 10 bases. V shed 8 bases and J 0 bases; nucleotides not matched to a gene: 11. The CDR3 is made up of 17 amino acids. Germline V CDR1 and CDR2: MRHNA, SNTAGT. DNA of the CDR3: TGTGCCAGCCGACGGTCTAGCGGGAGAACTAGCACAGATACGCAGTATTTT. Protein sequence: CASRRSSGRTSTDTQYF.

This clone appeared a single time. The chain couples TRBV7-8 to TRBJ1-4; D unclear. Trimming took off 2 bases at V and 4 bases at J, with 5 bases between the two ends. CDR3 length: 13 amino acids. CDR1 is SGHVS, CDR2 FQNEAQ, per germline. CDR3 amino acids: CASSLQINEKLFF. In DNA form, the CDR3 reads TGTGCCAGCAGCTTACAGATTAATGAAAAACTGTTTTTT. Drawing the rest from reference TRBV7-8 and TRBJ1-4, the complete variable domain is GAGVSQSPRYKVAKRGQDVALRCDPISGHVSLFWYQQALGQGPEFLTYFQNEAQLDKSGLPSDRFFAERPEGSVSTLKIQRTQQEDSAVYLCASSLQINEKLFFGSGTQLSVL.

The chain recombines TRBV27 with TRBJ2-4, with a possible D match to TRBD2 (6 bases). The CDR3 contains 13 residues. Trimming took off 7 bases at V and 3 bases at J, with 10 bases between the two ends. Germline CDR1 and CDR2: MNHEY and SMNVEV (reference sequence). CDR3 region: CASKGLIKNIQYF. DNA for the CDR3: TGTGCCAGCAAGGGACTTATCAAAAACATTCAGTACTTC.

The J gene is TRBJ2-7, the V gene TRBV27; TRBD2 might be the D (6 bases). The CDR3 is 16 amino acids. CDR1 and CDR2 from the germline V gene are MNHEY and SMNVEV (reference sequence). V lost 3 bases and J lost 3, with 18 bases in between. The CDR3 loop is CASSLVGGRAGYEQYF. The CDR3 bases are TGTGCCAGCAGTTTGGTAGGTGGGAGAGCGGGCTACGAGCAGTACTTC.

In DNA form, the CDR3 reads TGTGCCAGCAGCTTAGATTCCGGCCTTGAAGCTTTCTTT. Translating gives CASSLDSGLEAFF. The chain employs TRBV11-2 and TRBJ1-1; D ambiguous. CDR3 size: 13 residues. Germline lookup yields CDR1 SGHAT and CDR2 FQNNGV. Trimming left V 0 bases short and J 7 bases short, with 9 bases between.

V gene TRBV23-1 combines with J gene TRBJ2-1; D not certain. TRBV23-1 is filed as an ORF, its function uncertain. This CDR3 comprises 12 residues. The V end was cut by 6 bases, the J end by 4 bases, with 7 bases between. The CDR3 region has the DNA TGCGCCAGCAGCCGAACGTACAATGAGCAGTTCTTC. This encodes CASSRTYNEQFF.

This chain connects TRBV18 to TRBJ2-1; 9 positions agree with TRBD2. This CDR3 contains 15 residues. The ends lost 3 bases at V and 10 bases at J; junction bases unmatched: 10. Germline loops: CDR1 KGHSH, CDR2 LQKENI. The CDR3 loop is CASSPGASGVHEQFF. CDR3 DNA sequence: TGTGCCAGCTCACCTGGGGCTAGCGGGGTCCACGAGCAGTTCTTC.

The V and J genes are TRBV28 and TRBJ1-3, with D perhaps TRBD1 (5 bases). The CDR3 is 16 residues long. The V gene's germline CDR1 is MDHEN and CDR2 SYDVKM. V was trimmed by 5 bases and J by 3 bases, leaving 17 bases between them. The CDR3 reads CASSVPFSGLGNTIYF. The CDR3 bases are TGTGCCAGCAGTGTCCCCTTTTCGGGGCTTGGAAACACCATATATTTT.

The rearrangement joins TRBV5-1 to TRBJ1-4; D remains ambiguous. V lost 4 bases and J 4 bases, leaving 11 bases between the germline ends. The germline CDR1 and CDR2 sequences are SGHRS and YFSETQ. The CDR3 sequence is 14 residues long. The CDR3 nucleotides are TGCGCCAGCAGCCCTGGCCCTCGTAATGAAAAACTGTTTTTT. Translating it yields CASSPGPRNEKLFF. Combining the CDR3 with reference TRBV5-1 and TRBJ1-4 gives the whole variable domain KAGVTQTPRYLIKTRGQQVTLSCSPISGHRSVSWYQQTPGQGLQFLFEYFSETQRNKGNFPGRFSGRQFSNSRSEMNVSTLELGDSALYLCASSPGPRNEKLFFGSGTQLSVL.

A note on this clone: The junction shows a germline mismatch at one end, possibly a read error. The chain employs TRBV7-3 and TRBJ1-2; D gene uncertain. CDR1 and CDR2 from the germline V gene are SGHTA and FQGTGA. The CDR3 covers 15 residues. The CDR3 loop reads CASSFLAKANYGHTF. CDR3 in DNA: TGTGCCAGCAGCTTCCTAGCCAAAGCAAACTATGGCCACACCTTC. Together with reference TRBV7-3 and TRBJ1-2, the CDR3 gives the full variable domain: GAGVSQTPSNKVTEKGKYVELRCDPISGHTALYWYRQSLGQGPEFLIYFQGTGAADDSGLPNDRFFAVRPEGSVSTLKIQRTERGDSAVYLCASSFLAKANYGHTFGSGTRLTVV.

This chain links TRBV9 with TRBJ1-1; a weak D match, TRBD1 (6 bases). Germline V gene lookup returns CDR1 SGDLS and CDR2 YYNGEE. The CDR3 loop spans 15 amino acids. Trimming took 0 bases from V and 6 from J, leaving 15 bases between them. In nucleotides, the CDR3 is TGTGCCAGCAGCGTAGAGGGACACGTTACGTCTGAAGCTTTCTTT. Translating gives CASSVEGHVTSEAFF.

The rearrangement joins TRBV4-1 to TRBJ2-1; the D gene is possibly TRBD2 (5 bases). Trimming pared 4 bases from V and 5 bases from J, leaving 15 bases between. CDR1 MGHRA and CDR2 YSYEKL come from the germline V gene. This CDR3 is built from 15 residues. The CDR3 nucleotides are TGCGCCAGCAGCCTCGGGGTAGCGAAGCACAATGAGCAGTTCTTC. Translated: CASSLGVAKHNEQFF.

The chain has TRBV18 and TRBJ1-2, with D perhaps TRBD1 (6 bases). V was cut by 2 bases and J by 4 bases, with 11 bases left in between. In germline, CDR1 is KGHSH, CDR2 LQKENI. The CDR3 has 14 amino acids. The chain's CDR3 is CASSPFGQSYGYTF. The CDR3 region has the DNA TGTGCCAGCTCACCATTTGGACAGTCCTATGGCTACACCTTC.

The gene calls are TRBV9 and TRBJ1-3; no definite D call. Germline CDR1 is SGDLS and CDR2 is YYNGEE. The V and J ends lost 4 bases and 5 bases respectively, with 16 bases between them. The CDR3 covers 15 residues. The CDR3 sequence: CASSPSGSGRNTIYF. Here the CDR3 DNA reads TGTGCCAGCAGCCCCTCGGGATCTGGCAGAAACACCATATATTTT.

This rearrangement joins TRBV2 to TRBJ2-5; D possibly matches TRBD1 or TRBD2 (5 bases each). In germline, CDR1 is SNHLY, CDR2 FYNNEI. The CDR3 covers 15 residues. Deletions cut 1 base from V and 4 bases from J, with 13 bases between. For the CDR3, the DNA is TGTGCCAGCAGTGAAGAGGGACGGGAAGTAGAGACCCAGTACTTC. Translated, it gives CASSEEGREVETQYF.

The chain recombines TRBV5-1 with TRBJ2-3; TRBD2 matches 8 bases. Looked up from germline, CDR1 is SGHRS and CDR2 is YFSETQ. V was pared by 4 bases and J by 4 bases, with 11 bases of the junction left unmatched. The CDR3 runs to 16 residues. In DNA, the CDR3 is TGCGCCAGCAGCGGGGGCGGGAGGTCCTTTGCAGATACGCAGTATTTT. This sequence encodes CASSGGGRSFADTQYF.